Listed here are 11 T cell receptor beta chains from one sample, sequenced in a study of beta chain features in type 1 diabetes. The investigators reverse transcribed all of the isolated RNA, so they sequenced expressed TCRB transcripts. Sequencing used immunoSEQ multiplex PCR; TCRdb keeps in-frame clones, though not all of them. The data hold some 500,000 clones, with about an eighth observed a single time. The material sequenced was naive CD4+ T cells from blood. Receptor source: a woman between 18 and 29 years old in good health.

The chain has TRBV9 and TRBJ1-1; 9 bases agree with TRBD1. The length of the CDR3 is 16 residues. V dropped 0 bases and J dropped 6; count of bases not matched to a gene: 9. The germline V gene has CDR1 SGDLS and CDR2 YYNGEE. The chain's CDR3 is CASSVDVWTGEAEAFF. As DNA, the CDR3 is TGTGCCAGCAGCGTAGACGTTTGGACAGGGGAGGCTGAAGCTTTCTTT.

This clone was counted a single time. The rearrangement links TRBV7-2 to TRBJ1-1; unclear D gene. The CDR3 spans 13 residues. V lost 2 bases to trimming and J lost 3 bases, with 7 bases between them. CDR1 is SGHTA, CDR2 FQGNSA, per germline. For the CDR3, the DNA is TGTGCCAGCAGCTTACCCGGGGACACTGAAGCTTTCTTT. Its translation is CASSLPGDTEAFF.

This clone was detected only a few times. V usage is TRBV9 and J usage is TRBJ2-3; 8 nucleotides align to TRBD1. With 0 bases clipped from V and 4 bases from J, the junction kept 4 bases outside the gene matches. The germline CDR1 and CDR2 sequences are SGDLS and YYNGEE. This CDR3 is built from 15 residues. CDR3 amino acids: CASSVGDRGADTQYF. CDR3 DNA sequence: TGTGCCAGCAGCGTAGGAGACAGGGGCGCAGATACGCAGTATTTT.

This clone was found a few times. This rearrangement joins TRBV5-1 to TRBJ2-1; 7 bases are a match to TRBD2. This CDR3 region has 13 residues. Germline CDR1 and CDR2: SGHRS and YFSETQ. The junction had 1 base not matched to a gene; V was cut back by 1 base and J by 6 bases. This CDR3 is CASSLPSGNEQFF. The DNA of the CDR3 is TGCGCCAGCAGCTTGCCTAGCGGCAATGAGCAGTTCTTC.

A remark on this clone: One junction end does not reproduce the germline sequence, and a read error may be involved. The J gene is TRBJ1-5, the V gene TRBV30; D possibly corresponds to TRBD1 (6 bases). The CDR3 totals 16 residues. Germline V lookup: CDR1 GTSNPN, CDR2 SVGIG (reference sequence). CDR3 in DNA: TGTTCCTGGAGTGGCGGGGGGGCGCCGAGCAATCAGCCCCAGCATTTT. Amino acids: CSWSGGGAPSNQPQHF.

The rearrangement uses TRBV7-9 and TRBJ2-5; the match to TRBD1 covers 10 bases. Germline V gene data show CDR1 as SEHNR and CDR2 as FQNEAQ (reference sequence). The CDR3 has 15 residues. V shed 5 bases, J shed 4 bases, and the junction held 7 bases outside the gene matches. The chain's CDR3 is CASSRRQGARETQYF. The CDR3 bases are TGTGCCAGCAGCCGCCGACAGGGGGCGAGAGAGACCCAGTACTTC.

For this clone: Within the sample, other DNA sequences also encode this same CDR3. The chain is built from TRBV6-4 and TRBJ2-3; D is uncertain. The V gene's germline CDR1 is MRHNA and CDR2 SNTAGT. The ends were cut back, 2 bases at V and 4 bases at J, with 7 bases in the middle. The CDR3 totals 13 residues. CDR3 region: CASSDQRADTQYF. The CDR3 bases are TGTGCCAGCAGTGACCAGCGCGCAGATACGCAGTATTTT.

This clone has a handful of counts. The rearrangement joins TRBV7-9 to TRBJ2-7, with 10 positions matching TRBD1. CDR3 length equals 16 residues. The germline V gene encodes CDR1 SEHNR and CDR2 FQNEAQ (reference sequence). The J segment lost 1 base and the V segment lost 5 bases, leaving 8 bases of the junction unmatched. The CDR3 DNA sequence: TGTGCCAGCAGCCCGATCGCGGGACAGGGGTCCTACGAGCAGTACTTC. This gives the protein CASSPIAGQGSYEQYF.

The V call is TRBV27, the J call TRBJ2-5; D gene ambiguous. This CDR3 region has 14 residues. V lost 3 bases to trimming and J lost 2 bases, with 10 bases between them. Germline V gene data show CDR1 as MNHEY and CDR2 as SMNVEV (reference sequence). CDR3 in DNA: TGTGCCAGCAGTTTCGACCGATTTCAAGAGACCCAGTACTTC. It translates to CASSFDRFQETQYF.

This clone was detected only a few times. The gene calls are TRBV20-1 and TRBJ1-2, with D tentatively TRBD1 (5 bases). Germline V gene lookup returns CDR1 DFQATT and CDR2 SNEGSKA (reference sequence). The V and J ends lost 3 bases and 8 bases respectively, with 10 bases between them. This CDR3 spans 11 amino acids. In DNA, the CDR3 is TGCAGTGCTAGCAAAGGGGAGGGCTACACCTTC. Its protein product is CSASKGEGYTF.

The chain joins TRBV29-1 to TRBJ2-3; no clear D. The CDR3 runs to 14 residues. Looked up from germline, CDR1 is SQVTM and CDR2 is ANQGSEA. V lost 1 base to trimming and J lost 2 bases, with 10 bases between them. The CDR3 region is CSVEARTNTDTQYF. CDR3 DNA: TGCAGCGTTGAAGCCAGGACCAACACAGATACGCAGTATTTT.